This T cell receptor beta chain was identified during a study of cytomegalovirus exposure and HLA in healthy donors. Study in general: An early release of data contained 75 million to 90 million unique TCRs, which came from HLA-typed donors. Genotyping of more than 300 donors showed that about 79% belonged to the Caucasian-associated ancestry cluster.

Losses at the gene ends were 6 bases for V and 3 bases for J; bases not matched to a gene: 4. This CDR3 comprises 14 residues. Germline V gene lookup returns CDR1 MDHEN and CDR2 SYDVKM. This clone is a singleton in its sample. Its specificity is unknown. The PCR made use of 60 Vbeta and 13 Jbeta primers. The protocol was immunoSEQ multiplex PCR, while the TCRdb copy is restricted to in-frame clones and leaves out a portion. Of fewer than 200,000 clones in the sample, about four fifths were seen once. Study findings and constraints: TCR beta sequences reportedly predicted most subjects' HLA-A and HLA-B alleles accurately. Researchers counted 150 to 200 TCR beta chains as cytomegalovirus-associated.

This clonotype originated in a male donor in good health and CMV-seronegative. This chain connects TRBV28 to TRBJ2-3; TRBD2 matches 9 bases. The sample was PBMCs. CDR3 sequence (DNA): TGTGCCAGCAGGTGGACTAGCGCGACAGATACGCAGTATTTT. Protein: CASRWTSATDTQYF.